What follows is one TCR beta chain and its context. The data originate from a study of blood T cell repertoires in COVID-19. The authors' processing: Nucleated cell counts were estimated from reference gene primer amplification. Some clones are missing from TCRdb's copy, which holds only in-frame ones; the method was immunoSEQ multiplex PCR. V, J and clone size are those of that table, while D and trimming were read from the DNA. Among approximately 300,000 clones listed, about 87% were seen once. V gave up 2 bases and J gave up 7 bases, with 11 bases separating them. Germline V gene data show CDR1 as LGHNA and CDR2 as YSLEER. This CDR3 has 13 residues. Those enrolled, adults aged roughly 18 to 90 years, came from roughly 22 US areas. Which cohort a participant joined came from the clinical history participants gave.

The receptor's source is a woman in her thirties who had recovered from COVID-19. Source material: PBMCs or T cells enriched from blood (not recorded which). The rearrangement joins TRBV4-3 to TRBJ1-2; tentative D call: TRBD1 (6 bases). CDR3 protein: CASSQNSRGGYTF. In DNA, the CDR3 is TGCGCCAGCAGCCAAAACAGCAGGGGTGGCTACACCTTC.